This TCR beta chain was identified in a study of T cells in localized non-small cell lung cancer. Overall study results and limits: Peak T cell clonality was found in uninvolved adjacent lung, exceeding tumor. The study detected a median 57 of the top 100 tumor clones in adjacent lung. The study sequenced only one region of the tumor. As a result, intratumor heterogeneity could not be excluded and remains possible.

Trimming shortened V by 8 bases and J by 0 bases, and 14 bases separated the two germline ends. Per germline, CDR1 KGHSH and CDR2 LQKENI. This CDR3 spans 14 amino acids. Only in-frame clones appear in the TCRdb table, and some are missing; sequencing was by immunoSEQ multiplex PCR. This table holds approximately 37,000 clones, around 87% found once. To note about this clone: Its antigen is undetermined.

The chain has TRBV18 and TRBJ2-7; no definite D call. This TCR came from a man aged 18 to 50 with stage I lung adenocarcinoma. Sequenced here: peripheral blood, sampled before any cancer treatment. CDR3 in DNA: TGTGCCAGCACAAGGGTCCCTTCCTCCTACGAGCAGTACTTC. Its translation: CASTRVPSSYEQYF. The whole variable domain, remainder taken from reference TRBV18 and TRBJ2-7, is NAGVMQNPRHLVRRRGQEARLRCSPMKGHSHVYWYRQLPEEGLKFMVYLQKENIIDESGMPKERFSAEFPKEGPSILRIQQVVRGDSAAYFCASTRVPSSYEQYFGPGTRLTVT.